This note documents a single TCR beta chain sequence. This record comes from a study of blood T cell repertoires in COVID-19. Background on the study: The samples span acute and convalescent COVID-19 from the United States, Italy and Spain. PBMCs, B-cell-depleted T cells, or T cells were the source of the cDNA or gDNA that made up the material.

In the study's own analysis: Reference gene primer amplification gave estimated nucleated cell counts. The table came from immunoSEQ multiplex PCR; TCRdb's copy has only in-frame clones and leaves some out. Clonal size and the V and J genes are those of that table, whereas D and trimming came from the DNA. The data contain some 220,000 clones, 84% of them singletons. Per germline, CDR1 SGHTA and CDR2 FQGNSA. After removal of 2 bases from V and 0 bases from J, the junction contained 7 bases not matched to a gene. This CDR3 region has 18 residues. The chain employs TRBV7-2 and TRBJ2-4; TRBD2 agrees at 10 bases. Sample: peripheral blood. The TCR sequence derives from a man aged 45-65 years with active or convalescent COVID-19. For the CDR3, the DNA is TGTGCCAGCAGCTTAAACAGCGGGAGGGTCAGAGCCAAAAACATTCAGTACTTC. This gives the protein CASSLNSGRVRAKNIQYF.